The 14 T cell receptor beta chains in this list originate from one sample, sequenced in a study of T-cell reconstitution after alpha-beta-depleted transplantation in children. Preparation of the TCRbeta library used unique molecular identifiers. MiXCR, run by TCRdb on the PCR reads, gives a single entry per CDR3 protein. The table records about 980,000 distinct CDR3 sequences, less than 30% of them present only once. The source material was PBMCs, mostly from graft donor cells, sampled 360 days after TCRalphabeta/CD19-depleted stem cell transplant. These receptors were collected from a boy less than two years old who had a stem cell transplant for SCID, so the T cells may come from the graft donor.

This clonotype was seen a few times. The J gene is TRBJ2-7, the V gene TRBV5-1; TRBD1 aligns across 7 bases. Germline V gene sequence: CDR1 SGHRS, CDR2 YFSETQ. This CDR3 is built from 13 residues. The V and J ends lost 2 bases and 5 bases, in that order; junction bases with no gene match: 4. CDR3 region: CASSFDRADEQYF. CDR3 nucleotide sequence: TGCGCCAGCAGCTTCGACAGGGCAGACGAGCAGTACTTC. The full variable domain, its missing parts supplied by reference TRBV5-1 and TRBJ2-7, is KAGVTQTPRYLIKTRGQQVTLSCSPISGHRSVSWYQQTPGQGLQFLFEYFSETQRNKGNFPGRFSGRQFSNSRSEMNVSTLELGDSALYLCASSFDRADEQYFGPGTRLTVT.

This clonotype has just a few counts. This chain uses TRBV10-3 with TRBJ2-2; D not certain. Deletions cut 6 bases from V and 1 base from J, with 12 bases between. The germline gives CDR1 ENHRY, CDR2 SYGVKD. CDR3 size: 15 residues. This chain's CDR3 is CAISDEVGNTGELFF. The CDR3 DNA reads TGTGCCATCAGCGATGAAGTCGGGAACACCGGGGAGCTGTTTTTT.

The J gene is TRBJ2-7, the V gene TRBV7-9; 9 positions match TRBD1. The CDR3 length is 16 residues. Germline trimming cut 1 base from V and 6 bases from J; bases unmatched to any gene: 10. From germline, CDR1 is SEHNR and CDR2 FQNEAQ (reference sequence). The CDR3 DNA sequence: TGTGCCAGCAGCTTAGGGACCGGGACAGGGTTTCGCGAGCAGTACTTC. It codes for CASSLGTGTGFREQYF. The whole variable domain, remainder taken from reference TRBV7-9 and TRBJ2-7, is DTGVSQNPRHKITKRGQNVTFRCDPISEHNRLYWYRQTLGQGPEFLTYFQNEAQLEKSRLLSDRFSAERPKGSFSTLEIQRTEQGDSAMYLCASSLGTGTGFREQYFGPGTRLTVT.

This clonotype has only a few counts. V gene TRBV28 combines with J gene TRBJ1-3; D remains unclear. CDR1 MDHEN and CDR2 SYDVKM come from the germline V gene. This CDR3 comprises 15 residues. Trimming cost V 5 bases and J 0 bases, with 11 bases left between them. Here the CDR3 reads CASSPFGSSGNTIYF. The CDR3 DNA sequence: TGTGCCAGCAGTCCTTTCGGCTCCTCTGGAAACACCATATATTTT.

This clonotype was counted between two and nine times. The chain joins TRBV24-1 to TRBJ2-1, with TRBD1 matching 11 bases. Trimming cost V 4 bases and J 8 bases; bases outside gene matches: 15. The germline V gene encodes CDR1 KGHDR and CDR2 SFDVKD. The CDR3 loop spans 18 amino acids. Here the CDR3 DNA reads TGTGCCACCAGTGACCCGGGGGCACAGGACAGGGGGCTTGATGAGCAGTTCTTC. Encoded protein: CATSDPGAQDRGLDEQFF.

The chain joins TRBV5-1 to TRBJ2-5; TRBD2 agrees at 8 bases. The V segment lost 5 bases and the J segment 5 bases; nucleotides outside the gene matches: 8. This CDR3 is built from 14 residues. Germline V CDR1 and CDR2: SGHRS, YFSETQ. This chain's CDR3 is CASRNGGAEETQYF. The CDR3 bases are TGCGCCAGCAGAAACGGGGGGGCCGAGGAGACCCAGTACTTC.

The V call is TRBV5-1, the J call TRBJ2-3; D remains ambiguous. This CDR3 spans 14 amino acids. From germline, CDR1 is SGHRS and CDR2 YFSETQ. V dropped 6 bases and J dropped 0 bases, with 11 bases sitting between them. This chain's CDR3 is CASTLWTSTDTQYF. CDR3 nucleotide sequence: TGCGCCAGCACCCTTTGGACCAGCACAGATACGCAGTATTTT.

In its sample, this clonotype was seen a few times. The CDR3 region is CASSRGSVRSPLHF. CDR3 DNA: TGTGCCAGCAGCCGCGGTTCGGTGAGATCACCCCTCCACTTT. V and J are TRBV2 and TRBJ1-6; D is ambiguous. V dropped 6 bases and J dropped 10 bases, with 16 bases sitting between them. The CDR3 has 14 amino acids. CDR1 is SNHLY, CDR2 FYNNEI, per germline.

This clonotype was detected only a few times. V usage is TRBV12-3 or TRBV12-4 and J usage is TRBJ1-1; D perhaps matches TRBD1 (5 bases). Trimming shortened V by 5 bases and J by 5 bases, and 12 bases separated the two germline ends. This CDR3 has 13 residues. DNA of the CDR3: TGTGCCAGCAGTAAGGCAGGGCCGACTGAAGCTTTCTTT. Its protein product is CASSKAGPTEAFF.

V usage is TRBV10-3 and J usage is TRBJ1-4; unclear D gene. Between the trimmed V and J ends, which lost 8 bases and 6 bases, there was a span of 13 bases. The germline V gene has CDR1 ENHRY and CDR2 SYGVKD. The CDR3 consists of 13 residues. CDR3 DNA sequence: TGTGCCATCCGCCGAAGAGACGATGAAAAACTGTTTTTT. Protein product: CAIRRRDDEKLFF.

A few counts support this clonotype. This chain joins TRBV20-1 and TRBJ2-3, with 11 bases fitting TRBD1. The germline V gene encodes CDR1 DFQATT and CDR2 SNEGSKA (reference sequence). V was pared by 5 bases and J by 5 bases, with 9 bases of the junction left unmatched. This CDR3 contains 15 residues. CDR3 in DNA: TGCAGTGCTGTCCCGGACAGGGGGCAAGTAGATACGCAGTATTTT. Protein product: CSAVPDRGQVDTQYF.

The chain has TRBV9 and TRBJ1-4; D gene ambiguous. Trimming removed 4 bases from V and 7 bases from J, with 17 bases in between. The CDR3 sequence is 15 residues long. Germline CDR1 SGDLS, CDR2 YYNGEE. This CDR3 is CASSPRSSPSEKLFF. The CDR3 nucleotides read TGTGCCAGCAGCCCCCGGTCTTCCCCCTCTGAAAAACTGTTTTTT.

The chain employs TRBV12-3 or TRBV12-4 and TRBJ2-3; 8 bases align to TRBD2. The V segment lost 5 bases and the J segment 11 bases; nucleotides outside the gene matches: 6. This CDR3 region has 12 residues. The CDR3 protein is CASSPGGGRQYF. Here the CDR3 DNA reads TGTGCCAGCAGTCCCGGGGGGGGACGGCAGTATTTT.

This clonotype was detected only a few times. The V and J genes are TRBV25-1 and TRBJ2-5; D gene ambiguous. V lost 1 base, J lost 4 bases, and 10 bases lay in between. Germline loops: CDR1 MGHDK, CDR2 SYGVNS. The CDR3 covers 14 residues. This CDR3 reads CASSESGFRETQYF. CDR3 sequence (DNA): TGTGCCAGCAGTGAATCAGGCTTCCGAGAGACCCAGTACTTC. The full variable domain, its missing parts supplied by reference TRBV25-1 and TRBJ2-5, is EADIYQTPRYLVIGTGKKITLECSQTMGHDKMYWYQQDPGMELHLIHYSYGVNSTEKGDLSSESTVSRIRTEHFPLTLESARPSHTSQYLCASSESGFRETQYFGPGTRLLVL.